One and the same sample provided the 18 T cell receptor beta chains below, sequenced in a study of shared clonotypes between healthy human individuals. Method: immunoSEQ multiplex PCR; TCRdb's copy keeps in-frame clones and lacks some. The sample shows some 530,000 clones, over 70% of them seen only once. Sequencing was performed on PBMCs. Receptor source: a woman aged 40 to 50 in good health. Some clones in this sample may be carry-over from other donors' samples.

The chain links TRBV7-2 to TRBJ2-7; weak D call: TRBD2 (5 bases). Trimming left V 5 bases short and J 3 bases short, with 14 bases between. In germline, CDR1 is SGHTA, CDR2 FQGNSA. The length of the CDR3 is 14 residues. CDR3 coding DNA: TGTGCCAGCAGCAAAACGGGGTTTCTCTACGAGCAGTACTTC. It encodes CASSKTGFLYEQYF.

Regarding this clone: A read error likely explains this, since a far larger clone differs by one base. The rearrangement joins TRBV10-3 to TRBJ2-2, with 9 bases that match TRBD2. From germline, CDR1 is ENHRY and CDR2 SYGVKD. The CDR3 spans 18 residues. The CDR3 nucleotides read TGTTCCATCAGTGAAGGGGGGCGGGCTAGCGGGAATCGCGGGGAGCTGTTTTTT. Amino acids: CSISEGGRASGNRGELFF.

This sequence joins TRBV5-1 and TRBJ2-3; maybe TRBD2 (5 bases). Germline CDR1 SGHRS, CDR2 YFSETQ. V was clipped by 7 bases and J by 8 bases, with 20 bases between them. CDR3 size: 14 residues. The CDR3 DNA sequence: TGCGCCAGCGGGGATGAGCCGGGGTCGGGTACGCAGTATTTT. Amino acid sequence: CASGDEPGSGTQYF.

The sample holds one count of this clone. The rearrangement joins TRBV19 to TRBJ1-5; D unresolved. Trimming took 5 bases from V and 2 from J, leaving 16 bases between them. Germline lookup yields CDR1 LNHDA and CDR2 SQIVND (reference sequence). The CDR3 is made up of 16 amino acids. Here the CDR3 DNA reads TGTGCCAGTAGTTCCCCGAACGTGAGAGGCAATCAGCCCCAGCATTTT. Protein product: CASSSPNVRGNQPQHF.

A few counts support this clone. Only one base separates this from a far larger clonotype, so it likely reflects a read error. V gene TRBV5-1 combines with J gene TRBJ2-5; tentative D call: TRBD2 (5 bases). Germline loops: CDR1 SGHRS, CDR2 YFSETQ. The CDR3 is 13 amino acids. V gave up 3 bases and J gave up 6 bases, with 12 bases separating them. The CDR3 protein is CASSSVTIQTQYF. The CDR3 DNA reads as TGCGCCAGCAGCTCCGTGACTATACAGACCCAGTACTTC. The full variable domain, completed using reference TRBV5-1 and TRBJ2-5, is KAGVTQTPRYLIKTRGQQVTLSCSPISGHRSVSWYQQTPGQGLQFLFEYFSETQRNKGNFPGRFSGRQFSNSRSEMNVSTLELGDSALYLCASSSVTIQTQYFGPGTRLLVL.

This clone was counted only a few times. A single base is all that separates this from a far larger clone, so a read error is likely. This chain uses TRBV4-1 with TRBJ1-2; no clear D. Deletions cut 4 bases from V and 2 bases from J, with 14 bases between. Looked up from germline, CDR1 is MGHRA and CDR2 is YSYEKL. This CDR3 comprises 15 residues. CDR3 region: CASSPPQWRNYGYTF. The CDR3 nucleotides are TGCGCCAGCAGCCCTCCCCAGTGGCGCAACTATGGCTACACCTTC.

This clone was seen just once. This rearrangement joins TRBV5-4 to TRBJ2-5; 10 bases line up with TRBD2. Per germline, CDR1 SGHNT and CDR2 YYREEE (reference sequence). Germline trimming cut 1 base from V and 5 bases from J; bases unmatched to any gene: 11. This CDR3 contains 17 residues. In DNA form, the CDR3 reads TGTGCCAGCAGCTTGCCCCCAGCGGGAGGGGCTGGGGAGACCCAGTACTTC. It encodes CASSLPPAGGAGETQYF.

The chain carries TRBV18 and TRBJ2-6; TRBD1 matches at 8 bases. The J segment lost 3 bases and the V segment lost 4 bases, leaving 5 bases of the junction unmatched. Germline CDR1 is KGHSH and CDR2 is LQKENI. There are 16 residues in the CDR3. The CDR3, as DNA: TGTGCCAGCTCACTAGGACAGGGTATTGGGGCCAACGTCCTGACTTTC. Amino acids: CASSLGQGIGANVLTF. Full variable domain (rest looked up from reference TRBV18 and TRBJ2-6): NAGVMQNPRHLVRRRGQEARLRCSPMKGHSHVYWYRQLPEEGLKFMVYLQKENIIDESGMPKERFSAEFPKEGPSILRIQQVVRGDSAAYFCASSLGQGIGANVLTFGAGSRLTVL.

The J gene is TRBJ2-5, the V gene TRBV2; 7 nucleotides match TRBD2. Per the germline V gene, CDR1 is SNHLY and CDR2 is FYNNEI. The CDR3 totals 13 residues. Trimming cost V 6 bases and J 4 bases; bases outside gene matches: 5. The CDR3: CASRVGGRETQYF. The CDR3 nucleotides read TGTGCCAGCAGAGTGGGGGGGAGAGAGACCCAGTACTTC.

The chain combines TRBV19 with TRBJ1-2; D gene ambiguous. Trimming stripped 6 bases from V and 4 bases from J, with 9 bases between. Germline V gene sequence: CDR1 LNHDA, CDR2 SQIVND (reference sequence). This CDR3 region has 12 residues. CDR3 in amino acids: CASRQRRYGYTF. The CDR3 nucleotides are TGTGCCAGTAGACAGAGGCGCTATGGCTACACCTTC.

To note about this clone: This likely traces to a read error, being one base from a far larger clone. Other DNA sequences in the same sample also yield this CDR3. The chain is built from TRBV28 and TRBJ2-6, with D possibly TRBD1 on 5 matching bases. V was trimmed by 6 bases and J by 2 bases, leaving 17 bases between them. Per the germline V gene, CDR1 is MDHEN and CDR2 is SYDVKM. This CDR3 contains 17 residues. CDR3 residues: CASRDNTTPPGANVLTF. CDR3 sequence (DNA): TGTGCCAGCAGGGACAACACGACTCCCCCTGGGGCCAACGTCCTGACTTTC. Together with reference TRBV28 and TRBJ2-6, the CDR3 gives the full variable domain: DVKVTQSSRYLVKRTGEKVFLECVQDMDHENMFWYRQDPGLGLRLIYFSYDVKMKEKGDIPEGYSVSREKKERFSLILESASTNQTSMYLCASRDNTTPPGANVLTFGAGSRLTVL.

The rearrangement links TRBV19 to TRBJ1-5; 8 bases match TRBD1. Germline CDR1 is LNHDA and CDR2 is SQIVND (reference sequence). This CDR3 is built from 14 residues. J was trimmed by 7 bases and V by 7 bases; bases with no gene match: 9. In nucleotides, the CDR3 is TGTGCCAGTACCCAGAACAGGGGGATGCAGCCCCAGCATTTT. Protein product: CASTQNRGMQPQHF.

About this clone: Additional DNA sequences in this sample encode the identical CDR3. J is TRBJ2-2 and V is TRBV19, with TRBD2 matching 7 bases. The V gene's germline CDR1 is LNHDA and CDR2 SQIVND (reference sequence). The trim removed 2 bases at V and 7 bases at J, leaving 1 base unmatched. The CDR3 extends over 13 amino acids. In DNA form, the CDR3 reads TGTGCCAGTAGTATATCTAGCGGCGGGGAGCTGTTTTTT. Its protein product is CASSISSGGELFF.

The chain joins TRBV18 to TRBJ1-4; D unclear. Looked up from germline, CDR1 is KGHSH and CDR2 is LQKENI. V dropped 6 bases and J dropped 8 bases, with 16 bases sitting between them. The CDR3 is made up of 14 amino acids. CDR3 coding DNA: TGTGCCAGCTCTCCCTCTACCGGATCAGAAAAACTGTTTTTT. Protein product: CASSPSTGSEKLFF.

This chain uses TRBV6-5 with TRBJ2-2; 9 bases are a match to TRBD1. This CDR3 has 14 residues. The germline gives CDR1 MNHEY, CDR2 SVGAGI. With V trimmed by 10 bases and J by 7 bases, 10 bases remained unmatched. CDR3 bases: TGTGCCACCTCGCGGGACAGGGATGGCGGGGAGCTGTTTTTT. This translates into CATSRDRDGGELFF.

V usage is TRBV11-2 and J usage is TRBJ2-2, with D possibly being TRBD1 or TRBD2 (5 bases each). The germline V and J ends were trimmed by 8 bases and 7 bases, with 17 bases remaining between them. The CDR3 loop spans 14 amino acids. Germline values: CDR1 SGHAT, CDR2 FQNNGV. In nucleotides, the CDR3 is TGTGCCAGCGGATCCCTTGGGGGTGGCGGGGAGCTGTTTTTT. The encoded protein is CASGSLGGGGELFF.

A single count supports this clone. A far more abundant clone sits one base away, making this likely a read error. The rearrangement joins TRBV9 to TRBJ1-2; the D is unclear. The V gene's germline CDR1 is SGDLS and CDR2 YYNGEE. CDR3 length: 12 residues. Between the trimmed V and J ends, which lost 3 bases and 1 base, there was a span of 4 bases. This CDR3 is CASSDSNYGYTF. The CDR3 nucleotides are TGTGCCAGCAGCGACAGTAACTATGGCTACACCTTC.

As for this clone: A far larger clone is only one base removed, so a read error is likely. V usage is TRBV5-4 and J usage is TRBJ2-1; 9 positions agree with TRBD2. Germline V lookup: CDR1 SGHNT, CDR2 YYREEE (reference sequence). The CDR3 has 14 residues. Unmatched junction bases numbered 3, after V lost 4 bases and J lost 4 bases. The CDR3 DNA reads TGTGCCAGCAGCCTTAGCGGGAGATACAATGAGCAGTTCTTC. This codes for CASSLSGRYNEQFF.